A selection of T cell receptor beta chains follows, all from one sample in a study of T-cell memory formation after mild COVID-19. TCRdb independently ran MiXCR on the 5' RACE reads; one entry per CDR3 protein. The table shows 410,000 or so distinct CDR3 sequences, with roughly a quarter occurring only once. The specimen sequenced was PBMCs or a T cell subset sorted from them (not recorded which). Receptors originate from an adult woman who had mild COVID-19 (a few samples of this study predate the infection). Cell type and time point are not known. The CDR3 runs from the conserved cysteine through the conserved F or W. Each record gives: D gene, V gene, clone size, J gene, CDR3 protein, CDR3 DNA. The D gene is left open where the match is weak. The listing skips clone size in some rows; elsewhere it reads once, few, many or a size class.

>TRBD1|TRBV5-1|NA|TRBJ2-1
CASSLRQGKDNEQFF
TGCGCCAGCAGCCTACGACAGGGTAAGGACAATGAGCAGTTCTTC
>TRBD2|TRBV24-1|few|TRBJ2-3
CATSDYLAGGTDTQYF
TGTGCCACCAGTGATTACCTAGCGGGGGGCACAGATACGCAGTATTTT
>TRBD1|TRBV5-6|few|TRBJ2-3
CASSRERDRVIADTQYF
TGTGCCAGCAGCAGGGAGAGGGACAGGGTGATCGCAGATACGCAGTATTTT
>NA|TRBV30|few|TRBJ1-5
CAWSEKGPDRNQPQHF
TGTGCCTGGAGTGAAAAGGGCCCTGACAGAAATCAGCCCCAGCATTTT
>NA|TRBV5-5|many|TRBJ2-6
CASSSRGAGANVLTF
TGTGCCAGCAGCTCGAGGGGTGCTGGGGCCAACGTCCTGACTTTC
>NA|TRBV11-2|few|TRBJ2-3
CASSSWADTQYF
TGTGCCAGCAGCTCCTGGGCAGATACGCAGTATTTT
>TRBD2|TRBV6-2/TRBV6-3|NA|TRBJ2-7
CASSSPVPLAGVQYF
TGTGCCAGCAGTTCCCCCGTACCTCTAGCGGGAGTACAGTACTTC
>TRBD1|TRBV3-1|NA|TRBJ1-1
CASSLRGTGVAEAFF
TGTGCCAGCAGCCTCCGGGGGACAGGGGTGGCTGAAGCTTTCTTT
>TRBD1|TRBV29-1|NA|TRBJ1-1
CSVRTGNEAFF
TGCAGCGTAAGGACAGGAAATGAAGCTTTCTTT
>TRBD2|TRBV7-7|NA|TRBJ2-3
CASSRGLAGGGDTQYF
TGTGCTAGCAGTCGGGGACTAGCGGGAGGAGGAGATACGCAGTATTTT
>NA|TRBV5-1|few|TRBJ1-3
CASSLAGQSGNTIYF
TGCGCCAGCAGCTTGGCCGGGCAGTCTGGAAACACCATATATTTT
>NA|TRBV6-1|few|TRBJ2-1
CASYDPYNEQFF
TGTGCCAGCTACGACCCCTACAATGAGCAGTTCTTC
>NA|TRBV21-1|NA|TRBJ2-4
CASSKKGKRAKNIQYF
TGTGCCAGCAGCAAGAAGGGGAAGAGGGCCAAAAACATTCAGTACTTC
>TRBD1|TRBV28|NA|TRBJ1-5
CASSLRQGVNQPQHF
TGTGCCAGCAGTTTAAGACAGGGGGTCAATCAGCCCCAGCATTTT
>TRBD2|TRBV7-9|NA|TRBJ2-5
CASSFRRGLAGVYVETQYF
TGTGCCAGCAGCTTTAGGAGGGGACTAGCGGGAGTTTATGTGGAGACCCAGTACTTC
>NA|TRBV5-1|NA|TRBJ1-2
CASSLGDGGYTF
TGCGCCAGCAGCTTAGGGGACGGCGGCTACACCTTC
>NA|TRBV12-3/TRBV12-4|NA|TRBJ2-3
CASRRGLTSTDTQYF
TGTGCCAGCAGGCGGGGCCTCACTAGCACAGATACGCAGTATTTT
>NA|TRBV4-1|few|TRBJ2-1
CASSQMRNADEQFF
TGCGCCAGCAGCCAAATGAGGAATGCCGATGAGCAGTTCTTC
>TRBD2|TRBV27|NA|TRBJ2-1
CASSLERGAGNEQFF
TGTGCCAGCAGTTTAGAGCGGGGGGCGGGGAATGAGCAGTTCTTC
>NA|TRBV12-3/TRBV12-4|many|TRBJ2-5
CASSFKETQYF
TGTGCCAGCAGCTTTAAAGAGACCCAGTACTTC
>NA|TRBV5-1|NA|TRBJ2-7
CASKTQGAYEQYF
TGCGCCAGTAAAACTCAAGGGGCCTACGAGCAGTACTTC
>TRBD1|TRBV5-1|few|TRBJ2-1
CASSSTGGRGNEQFF
TGCGCCAGCAGCTCGACAGGGGGAAGAGGCAATGAGCAGTTCTTC
>NA|TRBV6-2/TRBV6-3|few|TRBJ2-1
CASSYEGVIDIDYNEQFF
TGTGCCAGCAGTTACGAGGGGGTAATAGATATTGACTACAATGAGCAGTTCTTC
>TRBD1|TRBV5-1|many|TRBJ1-2
CASSRKSGGAYGYTF
TGCGCCAGCAGCAGAAAATCAGGGGGCGCCTATGGCTACACCTTC
>TRBD2|TRBV11-2|few|TRBJ2-7
CASSLGLASYEQYF
TGTGCCAGCAGCCTTGGACTAGCGAGCTACGAGCAGTACTTC
>NA|TRBV30|many|TRBJ1-1
CAWSRRAGAEAFF
TGTGCCTGGAGTAGGAGGGCAGGCGCTGAAGCTTTCTTT
>NA|TRBV27|NA|TRBJ2-1
CASSFQAGLIDNEQFF
TGTGCCAGCAGTTTCCAGGCTGGGTTGATCGACAATGAGCAGTTCTTC
>TRBD1|TRBV9|few|TRBJ2-5
CASSQEGQGTQTQYF
TGTGCCAGCAGCCAGGAGGGACAGGGAACCCAGACCCAGTACTTC
>TRBD1|TRBV5-1|NA|TRBJ1-5
CASSWDGQGPYDSNQPQHF
TGCGCCAGCAGCTGGGACGGACAGGGGCCATACGATAGCAATCAGCCCCAGCATTTT
>TRBD2|TRBV7-2|NA|TRBJ2-5
CASSPELAGEAETQYF
TGTGCCAGCAGCCCCGAACTAGCGGGAGAAGCGGAGACCCAGTACTTC
>NA|TRBV24-1|NA|TRBJ1-5
CATSDFGQPQHF
TGTGCCACCAGTGATTTCGGTCAGCCCCAGCATTTT
>NA|TRBV19|NA|TRBJ2-6
CASSPTVSGANVLTF
TGTGCCAGTAGCCCGACAGTTTCTGGGGCCAACGTCCTGACTTTC
>TRBD1|TRBV11-2|few|TRBJ1-2
CASSPTTGGRGYTF
TGTGCCAGCAGCCCCACGACAGGGGGCCGGGGCTACACCTTC
>TRBD1|TRBV7-6|NA|TRBJ2-2
CATSRTGVNTGELFF
TGTGCCACCAGCCGGACAGGGGTCAACACCGGGGAGCTGTTTTTT
>NA|TRBV6-5|few|TRBJ2-5
CASRRDSAQETQYF
TGTGCCAGCAGGCGGGACAGCGCGCAAGAGACCCAGTACTTC
>NA|TRBV24-1|few|TRBJ2-1
CATSVKRAGTYNEQFF
TGTGCCACCAGTGTAAAGAGGGCGGGAACCTACAATGAGCAGTTCTTC
>NA|TRBV18|few|TRBJ2-3
CASSPRGVGASTDTQYF
TGTGCCAGCTCACCTCGAGGGGTGGGGGCAAGCACAGATACGCAGTATTTT
>NA|TRBV5-1|few|TRBJ1-1
CASTQGGASTEAFF
TGCGCCAGCACCCAAGGGGGGGCGAGCACTGAAGCTTTCTTT
>TRBD1|TRBV9|NA|TRBJ1-1
CASSQLQGAVVEAFF
TGTGCCAGCAGCCAATTACAGGGGGCGGTGGTTGAAGCTTTCTTT
>NA|TRBV11-2|few|TRBJ2-3
CASSPRGRDTQYF
TGTGCCAGCAGCCCCAGGGGGAGGGATACGCAGTATTTT
>NA|TRBV24-1|NA|TRBJ2-1
CATSDFGVGPEQFF
TGTGCCACCAGTGATTTCGGTGTGGGACCAGAGCAGTTCTTC
>TRBD2|TRBV7-6|NA|TRBJ2-1
CASSLARGGLNEQFF
TGTGCCAGCAGCTTAGCGCGGGGGGGCCTCAATGAGCAGTTCTTC
>TRBD1|TRBV5-8|NA|TRBJ2-1
CASSDPGQGNNEQFF
TGTGCCAGCAGCGACCCGGGACAGGGGAACAATGAGCAGTTCTTC
>TRBD1|TRBV6-5|NA|TRBJ2-1
CASSKPGQGSNEQFF
TGTGCCAGCAGCAAACCGGGACAGGGATCGAATGAGCAGTTCTTC
>TRBD1|TRBV7-9|few|TRBJ2-1
CASSSRDRVSNEQFF
TGTGCCAGCAGCTCCCGGGACAGGGTCTCCAATGAGCAGTTCTTC
>NA|TRBV5-1|NA|TRBJ1-5
CASSLAGQIDQPQHF
TGCGCCAGCAGCTTGGCCGGACAAATCGATCAGCCCCAGCATTTT
>NA|TRBV3-1|NA|TRBJ1-1
CASSQAQGTAFF
TGTGCCAGCAGCCAAGCGCAGGGTACAGCTTTCTTT
>TRBD2|TRBV5-1|NA|TRBJ2-7
CASSSSGSTKYEQYF
TGCGCCAGCAGCTCTAGCGGGAGCACGAAATACGAGCAGTACTTC